This T cell receptor (beta chain) was captured in a study of blood T cell repertoires in COVID-19. Study as a whole: Both acute and convalescent COVID-19 samples were obtained from the United States, Italy and Spain. T cells, B-cell-depleted T cells, or PBMCs provided the cDNA or gDNA that served as material.

The table came from immunoSEQ multiplex PCR; TCRdb's copy has only in-frame clones and leaves some out. Counted here are some 150,000 clones, 85% to 90% occurring once; the ten biggest clones make up roughly 9.8%. The TCR was taken from a woman aged 60-75 years with COVID-19, enrolled during active disease. The sequencing input was peripheral blood.

The chain's CDR3 is CATRQGLNSPLHF. The CDR3 DNA sequence: TGTGCCACCAGACAGGGCCTTAATTCACCCCTCCACTTT. The chain joins TRBV19 to TRBJ1-6, with 7 bases matching TRBD1. The CDR3 extends over 13 amino acids. V shed 10 bases, J shed 6 bases, and the junction held 6 bases outside the gene matches. Germline-derived CDR1 and CDR2 are LNHDA and SQIVND (reference sequence).